This TCR beta chain was recovered during a study of cytomegalovirus exposure and HLA in healthy donors. Germline CDR1 reads MNHEY; CDR2 reads SVGAGI. The ends lost 5 bases at V and 4 bases at J; junction bases unmatched: 8. This CDR3 has 14 amino acids. Amplification used 60 Vbeta primers and 13 Jbeta primers. Assay: immunoSEQ multiplex PCR; the TCRdb copy retains only in-frame clones and omits some. This table has under 110,000 clones, roughly 74% appearing once. The TCR comes from a man aged 40-49 years in good health and CMV-seronegative. The chain has TRBV6-5 and TRBJ2-7; 7 bases line up with TRBD1. Material for sequencing was PBMCs. Here the CDR3 DNA reads TGTGCCAGCAGTGAACAGGGGTTTGGATACGAGCAGTACTTC. It translates to CASSEQGFGYEQYF.